This TCR beta chain was sequenced for a study of CD4 T cells in relation to SARS-CoV-2 and coronaviruses. In the study overall: ViraFEST: approximately 10-day antigen culture of PBMCs, then TCR beta CDR3 sequencing. General study results and limits: Memory recall responses, not primary responses primed in culture, are what the assay detects. SARS-CoV-2-driven expansion was significantly weaker in crossreactive than monoreactive clones.

Clones were read by immunoSEQ multiplex PCR, and TCRdb kept only the in-frame ones, dropping some. The top ten clones hold approximately 7% of a sample with 35,000 to 45,000 clones, roughly 83% of them seen once. With respect to this clone: The antigen remains undetermined. Other DNA sequences in this sample translate to the same CDR3.

Germline V gene data show CDR1 as SGHRS and CDR2 as YFSETQ. CDR3 length: 11 residues. V lost 4 bases, J lost 2 bases, and 3 bases lay in between. For approximately 10 days, roughly 10^5 sorted CD4+ cells grew with T cell-depleted PBMCs and CEF. The sample comprised naive CD4+ T cells from PBMCs, cultured in vitro. As to subset: naive CD4+ T cells isolated by negative enrichment. This TCR was sampled from an adult with COVID-19. J is TRBJ2-5 and V is TRBV5-1; no clear D. CDR3: CASSLQETQYF. Written as DNA, the CDR3 is TGCGCCAGCAGCCTGCAAGAGACCCAGTACTTC.